Shown below are 8 T cell receptor beta chains from a single sample sequenced in a study of T cell responses to AZD1222 COVID-19 vaccine. Repertoires were generated with immunoSEQ multiplex PCR, while TCRdb's copy carries only in-frame clones and drops some. The data show around 130,000 clones, 85% to 90% seen once. Material: peripheral blood, obtained on day 0 of AZD1222 vaccination. Source of these receptors: an adult in good health.

The V gene is TRBV4-1, the J gene TRBJ1-2, with D tentatively TRBD1 (6 bases). V was clipped by 1 base and J by 8 bases, with 11 bases between them. The CDR3 sequence is 13 residues long. Germline CDR1 reads MGHRA; CDR2 reads YSYEKL. Written as DNA, the CDR3 is TGCGCCAGCAGCCAAGCTACAGGGTACGGCTACACCTTC. Its protein product is CASSQATGYGYTF.

The chain recombines TRBV7-9 with TRBJ1-1; a possible D gene is TRBD1 (5 bases). CDR1 and CDR2 from the germline V gene are SEHNR and FQNEAQ (reference sequence). This CDR3 comprises 14 residues. Trimming cost V 4 bases and J 1 base, with 10 bases left between them. The CDR3 spells CASSSDTSNTEAFF. The CDR3 DNA reads as TGTGCCAGCAGCTCGGACACCTCGAACACTGAAGCTTTCTTT.

The chain has TRBV6-5 and TRBJ2-5, with 8 nucleotides matching TRBD1. CDR3 size: 14 residues. From germline, CDR1 is MNHEY and CDR2 SVGAGI. V was clipped by 6 bases and J by 7 bases; unmatched bases: 10. CDR3 nucleotides: TGTGCCAGCAGACCGGGACAGGCCCTTGGGACCCAGTACTTC. It codes for CASRPGQALGTQYF.

V gene TRBV6-5 combines with J gene TRBJ1-6; D is ambiguous. V lost 8 bases, J lost 5 bases, and 10 bases lay in between. The CDR3 is 13 residues long. Germline loops: CDR1 MNHEY, CDR2 SVGAGI. CDR3 nucleotide sequence: TGTGCCAGCTCGGATTTTAATAATTCACCCCTCCACTTT. Encoded protein: CASSDFNNSPLHF.

The gene calls are TRBV11-2 and TRBJ2-7, with 9 bases matching TRBD1. V lost 4 bases, J lost 2 bases, and 6 bases stayed unmatched. CDR3 size: 15 residues. Germline-derived CDR1 and CDR2 are SGHAT and FQNNGV. This CDR3 reads CASSSYRGLAYEQYF. The CDR3 DNA reads as TGTGCCAGCAGCTCCTACAGGGGGCTAGCCTACGAGCAGTACTTC.

The J gene is TRBJ1-1, the V gene TRBV29-1; the D is unclear. V was pared by 3 bases and J by 4 bases, with 9 bases between. This CDR3 region has 12 residues. Germline values: CDR1 SQVTM, CDR2 ANQGSEA. CDR3 nucleotides: TGCAGCGTTGAGGGAATTGGCACTGAAGCTTTCTTT. Residues: CSVEGIGTEAFF.

The rearrangement links TRBV5-8 to TRBJ1-5; no reliable D call. Between the trimmed V and J ends, which lost 1 base and 1 base, there was a span of 6 bases. Germline V gene lookup returns CDR1 SGHTS and CDR2 YDEGEE. The CDR3 loop spans 14 amino acids. CDR3 region: CASSLWQSNQPQHF. The CDR3 region has the DNA TGTGCCAGCAGCTTGTGGCAGAGCAATCAGCCCCAGCATTTT.

This chain connects TRBV28 to TRBJ1-2; no clear D. CDR3 length equals 15 residues. V lost 5 bases, J lost 5 bases, and 18 bases lay in between. Germline V CDR1 and CDR2: MDHEN, SYDVKM. In DNA form, the CDR3 reads TGTGCCAGCAGTCCCGGGCCAAGCGAGGGTTATGGCTACACCTTC. This encodes CASSPGPSEGYGYTF.